Listed below are T cell receptor beta chains from one sample, sequenced in a study of blood T cell repertoires in COVID-19. Repertoires were generated with immunoSEQ multiplex PCR, while TCRdb's copy carries only in-frame clones and drops some. The sample carries 3,500 or so clones, approximately 80% recorded once. Sequenced: peripheral blood. These receptors were taken from a human donor in a cohort sampled during active COVID-19. Both conserved end residues are part of each CDR3. A D gene is named only where the DNA matches it firmly. Clone sizes are given selectively: once, few, many, or a class where the clone is expanded.

CASSQSRGSSPLHF	TGTGCCAGCAGCCAAAGCAGGGGGAGTTCACCCCTCCACTTT	TRBD1	few	TRBJ1-6	TRBV3-1/TRBV3-2
CASSRDKFYGYTF	TGTGCCAGCTCAAGGGACAAATTTTATGGCTACACCTTC	.	.	TRBJ1-2	TRBV2
CASRRTGGTGELFF	TGTGCCAGCAGAAGGACAGGGGGAACCGGGGAGCTGTTTTTT	TRBD1	.	TRBJ2-2	TRBV6-5
CASSDRTSEYEQYF	TGCGCCAGCAGTGACAGGACATCAGAGTACGAGCAGTACTTC	.	.	TRBJ2-7	TRBV5-1
CASSQELAISTDTQYF	TGTGCCAGCAGCCAAGAGCTAGCTATCAGCACAGATACGCAGTATTTT	.	.	TRBJ2-3	TRBV3-1/TRBV3-2
CASKPSSTSGGALEQFF	TGTGCCAGTAAGCCCTCCTCCACTAGCGGGGGGGCCCTTGAGCAGTTCTTC	TRBD2	few	TRBJ2-1	TRBV19
CASSKDGRNTEAFF	TGTGCCAGCAGTAAGGACGGGAGGAACACTGAAGCTTTCTTT	.	few	TRBJ1-1	TRBV2
CASSGQVGFYGYTF	TGTGCCAGCAGTGGGCAGGTGGGCTTCTATGGCTACACCTTC	.	large	TRBJ1-2	TRBV2
CASSVAGAGEQYF	TGTGCCAGCAGCGTTGCGGGGGCCGGCGAGCAGTACTTC	.	.	TRBJ2-7	TRBV2
CASSVGGLAGRYEQYF	TGTGCCAGCAGCGTTGGAGGGCTAGCGGGGAGGTACGAGCAGTACTTC	TRBD2	.	TRBJ2-7	TRBV9
CASSIDGRGGDTQYF	TGTGCCAGTAGTATAGATGGCCGGGGGGGCGATACGCAGTATTTT	TRBD2	.	TRBJ2-3	TRBV19
CASSVGTSLPNEQFF	TGTGCCAGTAGTGTGGGGACTAGCCTACCCAATGAGCAGTTCTTC	TRBD2	.	TRBJ2-1	TRBV19
CSVDNRDGENIQYF	TGCAGCGTTGATAACCGAGACGGAGAAAACATTCAGTACTTC	.	.	TRBJ2-4	TRBV29-1
CASGRGGKDTQYF	TGTGCCAGTGGGCGGGGGGGTAAGGATACGCAGTATTTT	TRBD2	.	TRBJ2-3	TRBV19
CASRAPGGGQETQYF	TGCGCCAGCAGGGCCCCAGGCGGGGGGCAAGAGACCCAGTACTTC	TRBD2	.	TRBJ2-5	TRBV5-1
CASRQGVSTGELFF	TGTGCCAGTAGACAGGGGGTAAGCACCGGGGAGCTGTTTTTT	TRBD1	.	TRBJ2-2	TRBV19
CASSEGQTLYGYTF	TGTGCCAGCAGTGAGGGGCAGACTCTCTATGGCTACACCTTC	.	large	TRBJ1-2	TRBV2
CASSFKAGSHYGYTF	TGTGCCAGCAGTTTTAAGGCCGGGAGCCACTATGGCTACACCTTC	.	.	TRBJ1-2	TRBV7-9
CAIRQVPYGYTF	TGTGCCATAAGACAGGTCCCCTATGGCTACACCTTC	.	.	TRBJ1-2	TRBV30
CASSLYGTGNSPLHF	TGTGCCAGCAGTTTATATGGGACAGGGAATTCACCCCTCCACTTT	TRBD1	.	TRBJ1-6	TRBV28
CASSRTGGYEQYF	TGTGCCAGCAGCCGGACTGGGGGGTACGAGCAGTACTTC	.	.	TRBJ2-7	TRBV7-8
CASSLSSGQGSYEQYF	TGTGCCAGCAGCTTATCTTCGGGACAGGGCTCCTACGAGCAGTACTTC	TRBD1	.	TRBJ2-7	TRBV7-6
CASVWDFGYGYTF	TGTGCCAGCGTCTGGGACTTCGGGTATGGCTACACCTTC	.	.	TRBJ1-2	TRBV2
CASSVALGRVYGYTF	TGTGCCAGCAGTGTCGCCCTGGGCCGAGTCTATGGCTACACCTTC	.	.	TRBJ1-2	TRBV2
CASSLGSGVGQPQHF	TGTGCCAGCAGCTTAGGTTCAGGGGTCGGGCAGCCCCAGCATTTT	.	few	TRBJ1-5	TRBV7-8
CASSRGTGVGNTIYF	TGCGCCAGCAGCCGCGGGACAGGAGTGGGAAACACCATATATTTT	TRBD1	.	TRBJ1-3	TRBV4-3
CAISEHSGQGAQPQHF	TGTGCCATCAGTGAGCACTCAGGACAGGGGGCCCAGCCCCAGCATTTT	TRBD1	.	TRBJ1-5	TRBV10-3
CASGGGYEQYF	TGCGCCAGCGGGGGCGGGTACGAGCAGTACTTC	.	.	TRBJ2-7	TRBV5-1
CASRGGGSPLHF	TGCGCCAGCAGGGGGGGAGGGTCACCCCTCCACTTT	.	.	TRBJ1-6	TRBV10-2
CASSPVRANEKLFF	TGTGCCAGCTCACCAGTCAGGGCGAATGAAAAACTGTTTTTT	.	.	TRBJ1-4	TRBV18
CASSWGVGNTEAFF	TGCGCCAGCAGCTGGGGAGTCGGGAACACTGAAGCTTTCTTT	.	.	TRBJ1-1	TRBV5-1
CASSVRGALGELFF	TGTGCCAGCAGCGTCCGGGGGGCTTTGGGGGAGCTGTTTTTT	.	.	TRBJ2-2	TRBV7-2
CASVPPWDRGRHEQYF	TGTGCTAGTGTCCCCCCTTGGGACAGGGGGCGGCACGAGCAGTACTTC	TRBD1	few	TRBJ2-7	TRBV12-5
CAISSGQVNTEAFF	TGTGCCATCAGCAGCGGACAGGTGAACACTGAAGCTTTCTTT	TRBD1	.	TRBJ1-1	TRBV10-3
CASSFPRGSNSPLHF	TGTGCCAGCAGTTTCCCCAGGGGAAGCAATTCACCCCTCCACTTT	.	large	TRBJ1-6	TRBV27
CASRTGSAYEQYF	TGTGCCAGCAGAACAGGGTCAGCCTACGAGCAGTACTTC	.	.	TRBJ2-7	TRBV2
CASSRTGNYEQYF	TGCGCCAGCAGCCGGACAGGGAACTACGAGCAGTACTTC	TRBD1	.	TRBJ2-7	TRBV5-1